The rows below give T cell receptor beta chains drawn from one sample of a study of blood T cells in healthy people across ages. TCRdb recomputed calls from the 5' RACE reads with MiXCR, one row per CDR3 protein. Of under 1,100,000 distinct CDR3 sequences in the sample, about 23% were seen once. These data were also reused for a study on T cells of mothers and their children.

Sequencing was done on a sample of blood. The receptors shown here come from a girl aged 2-15 years in good health. CDR3s include the opening cysteine and the closing phenylalanine or tryptophan. The order of the fields is D gene, clone size, V gene, J gene, CDR3 protein, CDR3 DNA. A D gene is named only where the DNA matches it firmly. A row's size may be missing; if present it is once, few, many or a size class.

>NA|NA|TRBV28|TRBJ2-2
CASSFVSGPNTGELFF
TGTGCCAGCAGTTTTGTTTCGGGGCCGAACACCGGGGAGCTGTTTTTT
>NA|few|TRBV7-9|TRBJ2-5
CASSSFTGIQETQYF
TGTGCCAGCAGCTCCTTTACAGGGATTCAAGAGACCCAGTACTTC
>TRBD1|NA|TRBV28|TRBJ1-5
CASTSPGQGNQPQHF
TGTGCCAGCACGTCCCCGGGACAGGGCAATCAGCCCCAGCATTTT
>TRBD2|few|TRBV10-3|TRBJ2-7
CAISDRTSGRDYEQYF
TGTGCCATCAGTGACCGTACTAGCGGGAGGGACTACGAGCAGTACTTC
>TRBD2|NA|TRBV6-2/TRBV6-3|TRBJ2-1
CASTSSGGVAGEQFF
TGTGCCAGCACCTCTAGCGGGGGCGTGGCGGGTGAGCAGTTCTTC
>NA|few|TRBV12-3/TRBV12-4|TRBJ2-2
CASSFLPGDAGELFF
TGTGCCAGCAGTTTTCTACCAGGGGATGCCGGGGAGCTGTTTTTT
>TRBD1|few|TRBV6-2/TRBV6-3|TRBJ2-2
CASSAGQGGNTGELFF
TGTGCCAGCAGTGCCGGACAGGGAGGGAACACCGGGGAGCTGTTTTTT
>NA|few|TRBV12-3/TRBV12-4|TRBJ2-2
CASSPRILTLTGELFF
TGTGCCAGCAGTCCCCGTATCCTTACACTCACCGGGGAGCTGTTTTTT
>NA|NA|TRBV6-6|TRBJ1-4
CASSSLDSGAKLFF
TGTGCCAGCAGTTCGTTGGACAGTGGCGCGAAACTGTTTTTT
>NA|NA|TRBV11-2|TRBJ1-1
CASSLQETEAFF
TGTGCCAGCAGCTTACAGGAAACTGAAGCTTTCTTT